This TCR beta chain was sequenced in a study of T-cell reconstitution after alpha-beta-depleted transplantation in children. The study's findings and limits: Some patients' high day-60 TCRbeta diversity was attributed to recipient cells surviving conditioning. Several hundred rapidly expanded clones from non-depleted graft cells reportedly supplied alpha-beta T cells about two months post-transplant. It was newly produced T cells that mostly accounted for T-cell counts and diversity one year after transplant.

CDR3 length: 17 residues. The germline V gene encodes CDR1 LNHDA and CDR2 SQIVND (reference sequence). V dropped 4 bases and J dropped 2; count of bases not matched to a gene: 7. Only a few counts were recorded for this clonotype. Its antigen is as yet unknown. A TCRbeta library incorporating unique molecular identifiers was prepared. MiXCR, applied by TCRdb to the PCR reads, yields one record per CDR3 protein. The profile shows about 590,000 distinct CDR3 sequences, roughly 13% of them singletons. Sample: PBMCs, mostly from graft donor cells, taken 360 days after TCRalphabeta/CD19-depleted stem cell transplant. The chain carries TRBV19 and TRBJ2-1; 11 nucleotides agree with TRBD2. The clonotype comes from a male patient aged 10-17 years who had a stem cell transplant for acute myeloid leukemia, so the T cells may come from the graft donor. The CDR3 protein is CASSTHLLAGAYNEQFF. The CDR3 DNA is TGTGCCAGTAGTACTCACCTACTAGCGGGAGCCTACAATGAGCAGTTCTTC.